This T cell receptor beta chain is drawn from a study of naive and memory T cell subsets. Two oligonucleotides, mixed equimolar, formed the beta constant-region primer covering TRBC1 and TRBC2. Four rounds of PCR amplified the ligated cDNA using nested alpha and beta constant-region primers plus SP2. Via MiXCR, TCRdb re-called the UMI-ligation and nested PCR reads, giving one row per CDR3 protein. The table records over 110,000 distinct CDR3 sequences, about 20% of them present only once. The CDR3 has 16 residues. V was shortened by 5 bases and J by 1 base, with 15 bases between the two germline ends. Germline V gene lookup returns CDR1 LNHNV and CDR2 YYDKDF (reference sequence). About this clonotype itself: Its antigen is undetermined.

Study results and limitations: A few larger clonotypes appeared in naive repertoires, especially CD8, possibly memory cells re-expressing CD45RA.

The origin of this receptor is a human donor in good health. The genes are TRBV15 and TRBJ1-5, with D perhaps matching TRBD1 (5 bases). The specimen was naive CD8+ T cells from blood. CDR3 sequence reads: CATSVRGGESNQPQHF. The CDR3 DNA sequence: TGTGCCACCAGCGTAAGGGGAGGGGAGAGCAATCAGCCCCAGCATTTT.